The TCR beta chain under discussion was sequenced for a study of T cells in Graves' hyperthyroidism and ophthalmopathy. Concerning this clonotype: Its antigen is undetermined.

The authors obtained PBMCs from around 11 ml of fresh peripheral blood. Regarding the study as a whole: A model using 13 V-J features told ophthalmopathy apart from stable hyperthyroidism.

Amplification yielded TCR beta CDR3 regions, with RNA transcripts as the source. TCR CDR3 regions were first amplified by RT-PCR with HTBI primers. One entry per CDR3 protein, called by TCRdb with MiXCR from the multiplex PCR reads. This sample yields about 480,000 distinct CDR3 sequences, of which less than 25% are seen a single time; about 53% belongs to the top ten. This clonotype was obtained from a woman in her seventies with Graves' ophthalmopathy. The sequenced sample consisted of blood.

This chain's CDR3 is CASSLAAGVQETQYF. CDR3 nucleotides: TGCGCCAGCAGCTTGGCCGCAGGGGTCCAAGAGACCCAGTACTTC. The chain has TRBV5-1 and TRBJ2-5, with D possibly TRBD1 on 6 matching bases. Trimming left V 0 bases short and J 1 base short, with 10 bases between. Germline lookup yields CDR1 SGHRS and CDR2 YFSETQ. The CDR3 extends over 15 amino acids.